This T cell receptor (beta chain) came from a study of T cell changes during pregnancy in multiple sclerosis. Here immunoSEQ multiplex PCR was the method, and the copy in TCRdb shows in-frame clones only, minus some. The sample lists 45,000 to 55,000 clones, 92% occurring once. The CDR3 runs 14 residues. Germline V gives CDR1 SGHTA, CDR2 FQGNSA. The ends were cut back, 7 bases at V and 1 base at J, with 13 bases in the middle. This clonotype originated in a female donor with multiple sclerosis, enrolled in a pregnancy study. The chain uses TRBV7-2 and TRBJ1-1; D may be TRBD1 (5 bases). The source was peripheral blood, collected in the third trimester of pregnancy. The chain's CDR3 is CASTLMGGNTEAFF. The CDR3 DNA is TGTGCCAGCACCCTAATGGGGGGGAACACTGAAGCTTTCTTT.